The present entry profiles one T cell receptor (beta chain) with its context. The antigen remains undetermined. Repertoires were generated with immunoSEQ multiplex PCR, while TCRdb's copy carries only in-frame clones and drops some. The table has approximately 7,800 clones, 88% seen once; the top ten hold roughly 12%. With 5 bases removed from V and 7 bases from J, the gap between germline ends came to 12 bases. The CDR3 consists of 14 residues. Per the germline V gene, CDR1 is SNHLY and CDR2 is FYNNEI. This record comes from a study of stem cell transplantation in POMP-related autoinflammatory disease. Findings of the study overall: PRAID patients trended toward lower TRB diversity and higher clonality in all analyzed T-cell subsets.

The sample here was CD8+ T cells from PBMCs, taken after stem cell transplantation. The chain combines TRBV2 with TRBJ1-6; D gene uncertain. This TCR was recovered from a human patient with POMP-related autoinflammation and immune dysregulation (PRAID). Some T cells may be graft donor cells. DNA of the CDR3: TGTGCCAGCAGTATAGTCCAGAGAAATTCACCCCTCCACTTT. This sequence encodes CASSIVQRNSPLHF.